These 15 T cell receptor beta chains were all obtained from the same sample, sequenced in a study of shared clonotypes between healthy human individuals. Repertoires were generated with immunoSEQ multiplex PCR, while TCRdb's copy carries only in-frame clones and drops some. The repertoire includes approximately 2,300,000 clones, under 95% of them detected once, and 0.37% sits in the top ten. The specimen was naive CD4+ T cells from PBMCs. Subset in this sample: CD45RA+ positively selected. These receptors all stem from a man between 18 and 29 years old in good health. Some clones in this sample may be carry-over from other donors' samples.

Here the CDR3 reads CASSQTLRADYGNGYTF. As DNA, the CDR3 is TGCGCCAGCAGCCAGACCCTGAGGGCAGATTACGGTAATGGCTACACCTTC. The chain has TRBV4-1 and TRBJ1-2; D gene unclear. CDR3 size: 17 residues. Germline loops: CDR1 MGHRA, CDR2 YSYEKL. Trimming took 3 bases from V and 6 from J, leaving 23 bases between them.

This chain joins TRBV21-1 and TRBJ2-5; the D call TRBD1 from the table was never checked on the DNA. TRBV21-1 is given as a pseudogene. This CDR3 has 16 residues. CDR3 amino acids: CASSKALIRVQETQYF. The CDR3 coding sequence is TGTGCCAGCAGCAAAGCGCTTATCAGGGTCCAAGAGACCCAGTACTTC.

The chain combines TRBV28 with TRBJ2-5; 8 bases are shared with TRBD2. The CDR3 covers 15 residues. The V segment lost 3 bases and the J segment 5 bases; nucleotides outside the gene matches: 8. CDR1 and CDR2 (germline): MDHEN, SYDVKM. The chain's CDR3 is CASSFQTPGGETQYF. The CDR3 region has the DNA TGTGCCAGCAGTTTCCAGACCCCGGGAGGGGAGACCCAGTACTTC.

The chain recombines TRBV29-1 with TRBJ2-1; weak D call: TRBD2 (7 bases). The CDR3 is 14 amino acids. CDR1 is SQVTM, CDR2 ANQGSEA, per germline. V was shortened by 4 bases and J by 1 base, with 11 bases between the two germline ends. The CDR3 DNA is TGCAGCGTTGGGGGGGGCCCATCCTACAATGAGCAGTTCTTC. Amino acids: CSVGGGPSYNEQFF.

This clone has a single count. The CDR3 region is CASSKIRVAKNIQYF. The CDR3 bases are TGTGCCAGCAGCAAGATTAGAGTAGCCAAAAACATTCAGTACTTC. The rearrangement uses TRBV21-1 and TRBJ2-4; the table's D call of TRBD2 was not tested on the DNA. TRBV21-1 represents a pseudogene. This CDR3 spans 15 amino acids.

The V gene is TRBV11-3, the J gene TRBJ2-3; no reliable D call. CDR1 SGHNT and CDR2 YENEEA come from the germline V gene. The CDR3 has 14 residues. V lost 0 bases and J lost 9, with 13 bases in between. This chain's CDR3 is CASSLESETPTQYF. CDR3 coding DNA: TGTGCCAGCAGCTTAGAATCCGAAACCCCAACGCAGTATTTT.

The rearrangement uses TRBV7-8 and TRBJ2-1; D is unclear. V lost 1 base to trimming and J lost 3 bases, with 10 bases between them. This CDR3 has 15 amino acids. Per the germline V gene, CDR1 is SGHVS and CDR2 is FQNEAQ. The CDR3 loop reads CASSLGRGDYNEQFF. CDR3 DNA sequence: TGTGCCAGCAGCTTAGGGCGCGGAGACTACAATGAGCAGTTCTTC. The full variable domain, its missing parts supplied by reference TRBV7-8 and TRBJ2-1, is GAGVSQSPRYKVAKRGQDVALRCDPISGHVSLFWYQQALGQGPEFLTYFQNEAQLDKSGLPSDRFFAERPEGSVSTLKIQRTQQEDSAVYLCASSLGRGDYNEQFFGPGTRLTVL.

The chain is built from TRBV6-1 and TRBJ1-2, with unresolved D. V lost 6 bases and J 4 bases, leaving 12 bases between the germline ends. Germline V lookup: CDR1 MNHNS, CDR2 SASEGT. The CDR3 runs to 13 residues. The CDR3 DNA follows: TGTGCCAGCAGGCCCGGACCGAGCTATGGCTACACCTTC. As protein: CASRPGPSYGYTF.

This chain uses TRBV5-1 with TRBJ2-1; 8 nucleotides match TRBD1. The V segment lost 3 bases and the J segment 9 bases; nucleotides outside the gene matches: 20. CDR1 is SGHRS and CDR2 is YFSETQ in the germline V gene. The CDR3 consists of 18 residues. CDR3 in amino acids: CASSSTPLGQGTKGEQFF. The CDR3 nucleotides read TGCGCCAGCAGCTCTACACCCCTCGGACAGGGAACAAAGGGTGAGCAGTTCTTC.

J is TRBJ2-1 and V is TRBV7-8; 8 bases are shared with TRBD2. Trimming cost V 5 bases and J 1 base; bases outside gene matches: 10. The germline gives CDR1 SGHVS, CDR2 FQNEAQ. The CDR3 spans 17 residues. Here the CDR3 reads CASSPHVAGRSYNEQFF. The CDR3 nucleotides are TGTGCCAGCAGCCCTCACGTAGCGGGACGATCCTACAATGAGCAGTTCTTC.

This chain uses TRBV11-2 with TRBJ2-7; D is ambiguous. This CDR3 is 15 amino acids long. The germline CDR1 and CDR2 sequences are SGHAT and FQNNGV. V was shortened by 1 base and J by 3 bases, with 13 bases between the two germline ends. This chain's CDR3 is CASSLVGQPYYEQYF. In DNA form, the CDR3 reads TGTGCCAGCAGCTTAGTCGGCCAGCCTTACTACGAGCAGTACTTC.

This chain uses TRBV30 with TRBJ2-7, with TRBD1 matching over 11 bases. V dropped 3 bases and J dropped 6; count of bases not matched to a gene: 4. The CDR3 runs to 13 residues. Germline CDR1 is GTSNPN and CDR2 is SVGIG (reference sequence). CDR3 DNA: TGTGCCTGGAGCCGGGACAGGGGGAGCGAGCAGTACTTC. Its translation is CAWSRDRGSEQYF.

This sequence joins TRBV28 and TRBJ1-2; weak D call: TRBD1 (5 bases). The CDR3 has 15 residues. The germline V and J ends were trimmed by 6 bases and 4 bases, with 18 bases remaining between them. CDR1 is MDHEN and CDR2 is SYDVKM in the germline V gene. Written as DNA, the CDR3 is TGTGCCAGCAGGGCCACCGGGGACGGAAGCTATGGCTACACCTTC. Translated: CASRATGDGSYGYTF.

This clone was counted only a few times. The V call is TRBV23-1, the J call TRBJ1-1; D unclear. TRBV23-1 is filed as an ORF, its function uncertain. The CDR3 sequence is 13 residues long. Trimming took 4 bases from V and 1 from J, leaving 7 bases between them. CDR3: CASSLRQNTEAFF. The CDR3 DNA reads as TGCGCCAGCAGTCTGAGACAGAACACTGAAGCTTTCTTT.

The chain carries TRBV30 and TRBJ2-1; 9 bases line up with TRBD2. Germline V gene lookup returns CDR1 GTSNPN and CDR2 SVGIG (reference sequence). The CDR3 has 18 residues. V was clipped by 5 bases and J by 8 bases; unmatched bases: 22. CDR3 nucleotide sequence: TGTGCCTGGCGAAAATCCCTCGTGGCGGGAGGGCTCTTACATGAGCAGTTCTTC. Protein sequence: CAWRKSLVAGGLLHEQFF.